The entry below describes one T cell receptor beta chain. The CDR3 loop spans 15 amino acids. Looked up from germline, CDR1 is SGHTA and CDR2 is FQGNSA. TCRdb re-called the 5' RACE reads and catalogs CDR3 proteins one per entry, DNA excluded. This table holds 200,000 to 300,000 distinct CDR3 sequences. The sample comes from a study of T cells expressing NK-cell markers. V is TRBV7-2 and J is TRBJ2-2; checking the TCRdb D call of TRBD1 is not possible without DNA. The sample comprised blood T cells: a sorted CD56 or NKG2C T cell subset, CD4+ or CD8+ T cells, or bulk PBMC T cells (not recorded which). This sequence was found in a woman between 18 and 70 years old in good health. Here the CDR3 reads CASSLIRGRTGELFF.